This section outlines one T cell receptor (beta chain) sequence together with its context. Antigen: not known. Assay: immunoSEQ multiplex PCR; the TCRdb copy retains only in-frame clones and omits some. The sample lists 150,000 to 200,000 clones, around 89% occurring once. The length of the CDR3 is 16 residues. Germline CDR1 LNHDA, CDR2 SQIVND (reference sequence). V trimming: 0 bases; J trimming: 2 bases; junction bases outside the gene matches: 5. This sample was taken from a study of T cell responses to AZD1222 COVID-19 vaccine. About the study: Pooled in the analysis were second doses at about 4 or about 12 weeks.

Overall study findings and caveats: It was only after the peak T cell response that any repertoires were sampled. Clonal diversity may have been underestimated, and the donors were mostly white British, with more females than males. The reported proportion of spike-specific TCRs targeting unmutated variant regions was nearly half.

The V call is TRBV19, the J call TRBJ2-7, with 9 bases matching TRBD1. Sequenced here: peripheral blood, sampled on day 0 of AZD1222 vaccination. The sequence was collected from an adult in good health. CDR3 coding DNA: TGTGCCAGTAGTATAGATGTGGGGACAGGGACCTACGAGCAGTACTTC. It codes for CASSIDVGTGTYEQYF. The variable domain in full, with the rest retrieved from reference TRBV19 and TRBJ2-7, is DGGITQSPKYLFRKEGQNVTLSCEQNLNHDAMYWYRQDPGQGLRLIYYSQIVNDFQKGDIAEGYSVSREKKESFPLTVTSAQKNPTAFYLCASSIDVGTGTYEQYFGPGTRLTVT.